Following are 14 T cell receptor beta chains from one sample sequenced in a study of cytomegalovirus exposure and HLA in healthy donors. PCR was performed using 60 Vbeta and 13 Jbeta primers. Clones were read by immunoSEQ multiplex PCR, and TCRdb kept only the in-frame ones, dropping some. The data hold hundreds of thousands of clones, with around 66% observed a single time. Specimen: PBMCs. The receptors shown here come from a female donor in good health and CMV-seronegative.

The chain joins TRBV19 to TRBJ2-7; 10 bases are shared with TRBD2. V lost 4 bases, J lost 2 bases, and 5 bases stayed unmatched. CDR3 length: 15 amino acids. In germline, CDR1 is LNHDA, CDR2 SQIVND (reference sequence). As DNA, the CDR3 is TGTGCCAGTAGTACTTCTAGCGGGAGAACCTACGAGCAGTACTTC. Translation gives CASSTSSGRTYEQYF.

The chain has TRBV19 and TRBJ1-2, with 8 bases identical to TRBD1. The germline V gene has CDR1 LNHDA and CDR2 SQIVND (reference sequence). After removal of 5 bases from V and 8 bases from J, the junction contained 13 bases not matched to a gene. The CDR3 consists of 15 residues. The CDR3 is CASSGGQGRIWGYTF. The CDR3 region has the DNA TGTGCCAGTAGTGGCGGACAGGGAAGAATCTGGGGCTACACCTTC.

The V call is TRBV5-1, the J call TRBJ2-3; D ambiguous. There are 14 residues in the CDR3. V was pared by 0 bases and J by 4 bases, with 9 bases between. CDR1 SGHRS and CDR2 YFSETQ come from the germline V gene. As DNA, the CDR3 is TGCGCCAGCAGCTTGGGGTTCAGGTCAGATACGCAGTATTTT. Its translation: CASSLGFRSDTQYF.

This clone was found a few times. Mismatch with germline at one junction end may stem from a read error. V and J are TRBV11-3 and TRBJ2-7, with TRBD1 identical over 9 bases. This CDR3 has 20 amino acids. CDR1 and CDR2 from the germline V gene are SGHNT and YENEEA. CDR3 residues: CASSLEGQFRDRVTPYEQYF. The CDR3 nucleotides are TGTGCCAGCAGCCTAGAGGGACAGTTCCGGGACAGGGTTACCCCCTACGAGCAGTACTTC.

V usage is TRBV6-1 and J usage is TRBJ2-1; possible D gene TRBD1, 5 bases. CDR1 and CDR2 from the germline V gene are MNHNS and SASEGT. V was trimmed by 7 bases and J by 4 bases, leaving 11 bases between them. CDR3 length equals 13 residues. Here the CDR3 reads CASMADTYNEQFF. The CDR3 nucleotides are TGTGCCAGCATGGCGGACACTTACAATGAGCAGTTCTTC.

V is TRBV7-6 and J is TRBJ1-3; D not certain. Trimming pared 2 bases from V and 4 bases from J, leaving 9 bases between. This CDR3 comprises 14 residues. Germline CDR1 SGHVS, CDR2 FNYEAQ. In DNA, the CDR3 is TGTGCCAGCAGCTTATGGCCTCCCGGAAACACCATATATTTT. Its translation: CASSLWPPGNTIYF.

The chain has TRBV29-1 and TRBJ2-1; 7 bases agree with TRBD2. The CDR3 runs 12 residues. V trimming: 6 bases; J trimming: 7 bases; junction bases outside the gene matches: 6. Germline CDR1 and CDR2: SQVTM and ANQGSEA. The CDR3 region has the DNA TGCAGCGTCCCCCCCGGGGGGAATGAGCAGTTCTTC. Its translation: CSVPPGGNEQFF.

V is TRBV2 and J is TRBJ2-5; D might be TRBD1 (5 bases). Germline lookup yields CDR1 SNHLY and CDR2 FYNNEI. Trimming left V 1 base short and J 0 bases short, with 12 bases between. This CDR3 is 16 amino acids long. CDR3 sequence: CASSEEVSGNQETQYF. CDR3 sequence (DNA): TGTGCCAGCAGTGAAGAGGTCTCAGGGAACCAAGAGACCCAGTACTTC.

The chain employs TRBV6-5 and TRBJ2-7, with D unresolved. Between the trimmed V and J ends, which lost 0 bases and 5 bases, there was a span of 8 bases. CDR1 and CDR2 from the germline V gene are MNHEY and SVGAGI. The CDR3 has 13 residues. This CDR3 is CASSYSFRDEQYF. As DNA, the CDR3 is TGTGCCAGCAGTTACTCTTTCCGGGACGAGCAGTACTTC.

CDR3 in amino acids: CASSDPSGVEKLFF. The CDR3, as DNA: TGTGCCAGCAGTGACCCATCAGGGGTTGAAAAACTGTTTTTT. The J gene is TRBJ1-4, the V gene TRBV2; D may be TRBD1 (6 bases). Germline lookup yields CDR1 SNHLY and CDR2 FYNNEI. Trimming shortened V by 3 bases and J by 7 bases, and 12 bases separated the two germline ends. CDR3 length: 14 amino acids.

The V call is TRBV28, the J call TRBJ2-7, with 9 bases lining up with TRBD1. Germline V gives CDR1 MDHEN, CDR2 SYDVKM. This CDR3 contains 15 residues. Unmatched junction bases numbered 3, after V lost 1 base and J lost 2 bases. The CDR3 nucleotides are TGTGCCAGCAGTTTATTCTGGACAGGGGCCTACGAGCAGTACTTC. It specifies CASSLFWTGAYEQYF.

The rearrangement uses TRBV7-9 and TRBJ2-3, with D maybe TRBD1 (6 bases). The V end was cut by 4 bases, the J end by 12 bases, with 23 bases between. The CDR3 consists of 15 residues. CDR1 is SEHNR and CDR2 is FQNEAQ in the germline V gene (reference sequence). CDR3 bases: TGTGCCAGCAGCTCCAGGACAGCCTACTCCGGGGCACAGTATTTT. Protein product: CASSSRTAYSGAQYF.

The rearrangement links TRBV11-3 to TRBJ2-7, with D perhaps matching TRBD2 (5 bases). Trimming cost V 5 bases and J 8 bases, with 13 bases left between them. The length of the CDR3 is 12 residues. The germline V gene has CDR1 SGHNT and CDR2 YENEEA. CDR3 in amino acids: CASSQKGGQQYF. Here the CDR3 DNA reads TGTGCCAGCAGCCAGAAGGGCGGGCAGCAGTACTTC.

The CDR3 sequence is CASSITGLPTNEKLFF. The CDR3 nucleotides are TGTGCCAGCAGCATAACAGGATTGCCAACTAATGAAAAACTGTTTTTT. The chain joins TRBV11-2 to TRBJ1-4, with a weak D call TRBD1 (5 bases). This CDR3 is built from 16 residues. Germline V gives CDR1 SGHAT, CDR2 FQNNGV. Trimming removed 5 bases at V and 0 bases at J, with 13 bases between.